This TCR beta chain is drawn from a study of cytomegalovirus exposure and HLA in healthy donors. Libraries were prepared by immunoSEQ multiplex PCR; TCRdb keeps only in-frame clonotypes and omits some of them. The sample holds over 120,000 clones, approximately 89% seen once. Note on this clone: The antigen remains unidentified.

V gave up 3 bases and J gave up 0 bases, with 9 bases separating them. CDR1 and CDR2 from the germline V gene are MDHEN and SYDVKM. This CDR3 comprises 15 residues. Study-wide results and caveats: Specificity for CMV antigens was confirmed in vitro for a few of the CMV-associated chains. Across donors, most TCRs were seen rarely, yet some public ones were widespread. Reportedly, diagnosis of cytomegalovirus status by the classifier showed high specificity and sensitivity.

Sequencing was performed on PBMCs. This TCR was sampled from a woman between 18 and 29 years old in good health and CMV-seropositive. V is TRBV28 and J is TRBJ1-3; unclear D gene. The CDR3 region has the DNA TGTGCCAGCAGTTTCGTCAGTGGCTCTGGAAACACCATATATTTT. Translation gives CASSFVSGSGNTIYF. Filled out from reference TRBV28 and TRBJ1-3, the complete variable domain reads DVKVTQSSRYLVKRTGEKVFLECVQDMDHENMFWYRQDPGLGLRLIYFSYDVKMKEKGDIPEGYSVSREKKERFSLILESASTNQTSMYLCASSFVSGSGNTIYFGEGSWLTVV.